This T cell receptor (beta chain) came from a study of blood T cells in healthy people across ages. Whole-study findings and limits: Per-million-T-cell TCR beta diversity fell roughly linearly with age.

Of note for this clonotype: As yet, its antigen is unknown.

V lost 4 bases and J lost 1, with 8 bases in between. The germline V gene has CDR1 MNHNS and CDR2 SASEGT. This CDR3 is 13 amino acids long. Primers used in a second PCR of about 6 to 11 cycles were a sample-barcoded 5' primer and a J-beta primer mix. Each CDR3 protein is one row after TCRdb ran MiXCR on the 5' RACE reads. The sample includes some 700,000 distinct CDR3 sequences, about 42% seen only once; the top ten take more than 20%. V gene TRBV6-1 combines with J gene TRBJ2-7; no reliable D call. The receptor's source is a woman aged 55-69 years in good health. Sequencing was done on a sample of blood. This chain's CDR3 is CASSGFGSYEQYF. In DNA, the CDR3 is TGTGCCAGCAGTGGGTTTGGATCCTACGAGCAGTACTTC.